This TCR beta chain appears in the sequencing data of a study of tumor and adjacent non-tumor tissue in lung cancer. About the study: Each sample yielded approximately 4 million productive TCRbeta reads on average.

The study's findings and limits: Top 100 clones took a larger repertoire share in normal lung. Shorter survival was associated with higher TCR diversity in tumors. Tumor tissue had significantly higher TCR diversity than normal lung.

RNA was extracted from bulk tissue without any cell sorting. The CDR3 contains 16 residues. Germline CDR1 reads MDHEN; CDR2 reads SYDVKM. Three rounds of nested PCR, following a modified ARM-PCR protocol, produced the TCRbeta library. TCRdb re-called the multiplex PCR reads through MiXCR, storing one row per CDR3 protein. In the table there are fewer than 100,000 distinct CDR3 sequences, approximately 72% of which are singletons. About this clonotype itself: No antigen is known for it. A read error may be the cause here, since a much bigger clone is one base away.

The origin of this receptor is a woman between 35 and 50 years old with non-small cell lung cancer. Material: lung tumor tissue. The J gene is TRBJ1-5, the V gene TRBV28, with TRBD1 matching 7 bases. DNA of the CDR3: TGTGCCAGCAATTTAGACAGGGAAGGGGGTATGAAGCCCCAGCATTTT. Amino acids: CASNLDREGGMKPQHF. Complete variable domain (other parts from reference TRBV28 and TRBJ1-5): DVKVTQSSRYLVKRTGEKVFLECVQDMDHENMFWYRQDPGLGLRLIYFSYDVKMKEKGDIPEGYSVSREKKERFSLILESASTNQTSMYLCASNLDREGGMKPQHFGDGTRLSIL.